One T cell receptor beta chain is described in this entry. This clone was counted a single time. Its target antigen remains unknown. Base-call qualities are not available, and no considerably larger clone is one nucleotide away. The method behind the library was the immunoSEQ multiplex PCR assay. As stored in TCRdb, this immuneACCESS dataset retains in-frame rearrangements with V and J assigned. A fraction of the clones does not appear; measured against another copy, unresolved V genes explain less than half of the discrepancy, and the remainder lacks a known reason. The sample records 40,000 to 60,000 clones, around nine tenths of which are singletons. The ten largest clones add up to 3% to 5% of the sample. This sample was taken from a study of technical replicates of blood from several donors (TCRdb year 2017). For this chain, trimming is 2 bases at the V end and 10 bases at the J end, and the number of junction bases without a gene match is 5. Measured from the cysteine to the phenylalanine, the CDR3 is 15 residues long. Only the CDR3 DNA stays, 45 bases, in frame from base 1. Per the germline V gene, MNHEY is the CDR1 and SVGAGI is the CDR2.

The TCR sequence derives from a human donor in good health. Some clones in this sample may be carry-over from other donors' samples. The sample taken for sequencing was PBMCs. The chain joins TRBV6-5 to TRBJ1-6, and 10 bases in between align with TRBD1. The CDR3 region reads CASSYQGQGNSPLHF. The nucleotide sequence reads TGTGCCAGCAGTTACCAGGGACAGGGGAACTCACCCCTCCACTTT.